This T cell receptor beta chain originates from a study of T cell changes during pregnancy in multiple sclerosis. V was cut by 3 bases and J by 1 base, with 11 bases left in between. The CDR3 is made up of 15 amino acids. Looked up from germline, CDR1 is SGHRS and CDR2 is YFSETQ. The data were produced by immunoSEQ multiplex PCR, yet TCRdb's version contains in-frame clones alone and is incomplete. The table lists around 38,000 clones, around 90% of them singletons. The chain combines TRBV5-1 with TRBJ1-3; weak D call: TRBD1 (5 bases). The sequence came from a female donor with multiple sclerosis, enrolled in a pregnancy study. The sequences come from CD8+ T cells from peripheral blood mononuclear cells, collected in the third trimester of pregnancy. The CDR3 is CASSSAQGSGNTIYF. Written as DNA, the CDR3 is TGCGCCAGCAGCTCAGCTCAGGGTTCTGGAAACACCATATATTTT. Filled out from reference TRBV5-1 and TRBJ1-3, the complete variable domain reads KAGVTQTPRYLIKTRGQQVTLSCSPISGHRSVSWYQQTPGQGLQFLFEYFSETQRNKGNFPGRFSGRQFSNSRSEMNVSTLELGDSALYLCASSSAQGSGNTIYFGEGSWLTVV.